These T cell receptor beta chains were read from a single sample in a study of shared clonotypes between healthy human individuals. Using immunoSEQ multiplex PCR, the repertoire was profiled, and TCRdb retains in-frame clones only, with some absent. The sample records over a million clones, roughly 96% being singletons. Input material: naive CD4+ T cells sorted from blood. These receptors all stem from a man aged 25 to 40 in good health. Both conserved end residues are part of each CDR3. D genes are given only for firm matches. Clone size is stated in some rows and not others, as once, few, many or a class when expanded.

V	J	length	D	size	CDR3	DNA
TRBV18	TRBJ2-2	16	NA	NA	CASSPPQGLSTGELFF	TGTGCCAGCTCACCCCCACAGGGTTTGAGTACCGGGGAGCTGTTTTTT
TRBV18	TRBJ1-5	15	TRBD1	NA	CASSPSTGGNQPQHF	TGTGCCAGCTCACCATCGACAGGGGGCAATCAGCCCCAGCATTTT
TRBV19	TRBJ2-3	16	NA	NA	CASSIPLGGRTDTQYF	TGTGCCAGTAGTATCCCCTTGGGGGGACGTACAGATACGCAGTATTTT
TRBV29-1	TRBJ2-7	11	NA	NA	CSVFAGYEQYF	TGCAGCGTTTTCGCGGGGTACGAGCAGTACTTC
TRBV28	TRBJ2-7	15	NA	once	CASSFTGLGSYEQYF	TGTGCCAGCAGTTTTACGGGTCTGGGCTCCTACGAGCAGTACTTC
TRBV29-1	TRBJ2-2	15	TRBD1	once	CSVAMGQGVGLGLFF	TGCAGCGTCGCAATGGGACAGGGGGTTGGTTTGGGGCTGTTTTTT
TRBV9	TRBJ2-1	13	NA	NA	CASSQGGYNEQFF	TGTGCCAGCAGCCAAGGGGGCTACAATGAGCAGTTCTTC
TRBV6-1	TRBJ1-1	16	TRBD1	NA	CASSESKQGQYTEAFF	TGTGCCAGCAGTGAATCCAAACAGGGGCAGTACACTGAAGCTTTCTTT
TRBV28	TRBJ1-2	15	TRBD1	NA	CASSPNGDRARGYTF	TGTGCCAGCAGCCCCAACGGCGACAGGGCGCGAGGCTACACCTTC
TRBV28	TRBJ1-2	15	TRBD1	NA	CASSLLGTGRSGYTF	TGTGCCAGCAGTTTATTGGGGACAGGGAGGTCTGGCTACACCTTC
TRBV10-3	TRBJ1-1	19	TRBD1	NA	CAIKPHTEGAPEMDTEAFF	TGTGCCATCAAACCTCACACGGAGGGGGCGCCGGAGATGGACACTGAAGCTTTCTTT
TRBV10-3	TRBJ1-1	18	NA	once	CAISESIILPGKNTEAFF	TGTGCCATCAGTGAGTCGATTATTCTTCCGGGAAAGAACACTGAAGCTTTCTTT
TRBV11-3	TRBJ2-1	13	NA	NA	CASSRSRSGEQFF	TGTGCCAGCAGTCGTAGTCGCTCCGGTGAGCAGTTCTTC
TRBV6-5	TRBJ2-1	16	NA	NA	CASSYSVTRAYNEQFF	TGTGCCAGCAGTTACTCGGTAACTCGGGCCTACAATGAGCAGTTCTTC
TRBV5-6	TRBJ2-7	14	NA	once	CASSLAWTTYEQYF	TGTGCCAGCAGCTTGGCTTGGACAACCTACGAGCAGTACTTC
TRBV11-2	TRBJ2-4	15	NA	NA	CASSLPALAKNIQYF	TGTGCCAGCAGCTTGCCAGCTCTAGCCAAAAACATTCAGTACTTC
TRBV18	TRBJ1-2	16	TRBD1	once	CASTQAEGQGLTGYTF	TGTGCCAGCACACAGGCTGAGGGACAGGGGCTTACAGGCTACACCTTC
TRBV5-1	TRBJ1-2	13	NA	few	CASSRNGDYGYTF	TGCGCCAGCAGCCGTAACGGTGACTATGGCTACACCTTC
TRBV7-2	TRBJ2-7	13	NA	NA	CASGFSAADEQYF	TGTGCCAGCGGCTTTAGTGCAGCGGACGAGCAGTACTTC
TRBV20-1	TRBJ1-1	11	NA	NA	CSATGNTEAFF	TGCAGTGCTACAGGCAACACTGAAGCTTTCTTT
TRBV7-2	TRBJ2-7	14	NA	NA	CASSLGGAIYEQYF	TGTGCCAGCAGCTTAGGGGGGGCGATCTACGAGCAGTACTTC
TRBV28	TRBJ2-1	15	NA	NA	CASSFGVPTYNEQFF	TGTGCCAGCAGTTTTGGCGTACCCACCTACAATGAGCAGTTCTTC